This T cell receptor beta chain emerged from a study of radiation and T cells in renal cell carcinoma (dated by TCRdb to the early 2020s). About the study as a whole: Samples came from a clinical trial, in which primary renal cell carcinomas received 15 Gy stereotactic body radiation therapy followed by nephrectomy 4 weeks later. In total, 50 to 60 samples underwent TCR beta sequencing: approximately 26 tumors plus 27 peripheral blood samples. Across all 50 or so samples, several million unique CDR3 nucleotide sequences encoding around 2.8 million unique CDR3 amino acid sequences were identified.

General conclusions and limits of the study: Top tumor clonotypes rose in blood from baseline to 2 weeks post-radiation, then contracted by 4 weeks, suggesting transient expansion of tumor-resident clones. Changes in the blood repertoire were not tracked past 4 weeks after treatment. Because pretreatment tumor biopsies were not available, the baseline intratumoral presence of clonotypes could not be determined. The single-armed trial design could not address effects of radiation dose or scheduling on the TCR repertoire.

On this clone itself: What this receptor recognizes is not known. No quality values exist for individual bases; no much larger clone is one base distant.

CDR1 and CDR2, looked up from the germline V gene, are SGHTA and FQGNSA. Trimming removed 0 bases from V and 7 bases from J; the gene matches leave 5 bases unexplained. From cysteine to phenylalanine, the CDR3 is 14 amino acids long. Just the 42-base CDR3 DNA is kept, in frame starting at base 1. In light of the paper, this sample's time point label describes: baseline pretreatment blood. Sample treatment or condition, as interpreted from the label and publication: 15 Gy SBRT to primary tumor, nephrectomy 4 weeks later. Serial peripheral blood from radiation-treated patients was sampled at baseline, 2 weeks and 4 weeks after SBRT to track tumor-enriched clonotypes. Every patient had renal cell carcinoma of clear cell pathology. The QIAamp DNA Blood Mini Kit (Qiagen) was used to prepare genomic DNA for TCR sequencing. Samples were included in the analyses only if all quality control checks were passed.

TCR beta libraries were generated from genomic DNA with the immunoSEQ kit, following the manufacturer's recommendations. To prepare the libraries, a first multiplex PCR with proprietary primers was run, followed by a second PCR that added unique barcodes, and a bead cleanup was done after each round. A positive control reaction and a negative control reaction, both provided in the kit, were run with every batch of samples. The final libraries underwent checking on an Agilent 4200 TapeStation D1000 ScreenTape, volumetric pooling, and quantification by qPCR. Sequencing was performed on an Illumina NextSeq500 with a MidOutput 150-cycle cartridge, and 156 Read1 and 15 Index1 cycles were run with kit custom primers. The pooled library was loaded at around 1.1 pM with an approximately 18% PhiX control spike-in. The authors processed their data as follows. The vendor-processed data were analyzed in R, and a clonotype was defined as all T cells that share the same CDR3 nucleotide sequence. In the clone abundance analyses, frequencies were normalized to the 10,000 most abundant clones in each sample. Public T cell clones, which averaged fewer than five per sample, were excluded before analysis. A difference in abundance of at least 32-fold between compartments was used to define tumor-enriched and baseline blood-enriched clonotypes. A beta-binomial differential abundance model was used to identify clonotypes that were expanded or contracted between blood time points. Tumor-blood repertoire similarity was measured with the Baroni-Urbani and Buser coefficient, and group comparisons used two-tailed Wilcoxon tests in R. This immuneACCESS table, as held by TCRdb, lists in-frame sequences with V and J called but not all clones. Of the missing ones, under half trace to an unresolved V gene in checked studies; the others have no known cause. V and J calls and clone size are copied from that table; D and trimming were computed from the DNA. The sample table holds about 150,000 clones, of which about 88% were seen once. Around 12% of the sample is in the top ten clones.

The receptor was derived from a woman aged 50 to 65 with renal cell carcinoma. Recombination linked TRBV7-2 to TRBJ1-2; 7 bases in the middle match TRBD1. Sequencing used blood, obtained from a patient whose treatment included radiotherapy and nephrectomy. Here is the DNA: TGTGCCAGCAGCTTAGCGGGGCAGGGGGTTGGCTACACCTTC. It encodes CASSLAGQGVGYTF.